This T cell receptor beta chain is from a study of blood T cell repertoires in COVID-19. Study details: Spain, Italy and the United States supplied samples that represented acute and convalescent COVID-19.

The V and J ends lost 5 bases and 0 bases, in that order; junction bases with no gene match: 18. CDR3 length equals 20 residues. The germline gives CDR1 LNHDA, CDR2 SQIVND (reference sequence). TCRdb keeps only in-frame clones here, not all; method: immunoSEQ multiplex PCR. The sample carries around 260,000 clones, approximately 80% recorded once. This sequence originates from a man in his 60s with acute or convalescent COVID-19. The gene calls are TRBV19 and TRBJ2-3; 9 nucleotides match TRBD2. Sequenced: peripheral blood. CDR3 loop: CASSPLWGGGAGGSTDTQYF. The CDR3 coding sequence is TGTGCCAGTAGTCCCCTTTGGGGTGGGGGAGCGGGAGGAAGCACAGATACGCAGTATTTT.